One sample yielded the 14 T cell receptor beta chains listed below, sequenced in a study of OX40 agonist ivuxolimab in advanced cancers. The protocol was immunoSEQ multiplex PCR, while the TCRdb copy is restricted to in-frame clones and leaves out a portion. Of tens of thousands of clones in the sample, 90% to 95% were seen once. The specimen was CD4+ or CD8+ T cells sorted from blood, collected in a trial of the OX40 agonist ivuxolimab. These receptors all stem from an adult with an advanced solid tumor such as melanoma, head and neck, liver or kidney cancer.

J is TRBJ2-7 and V is TRBV6-6; D gene ambiguous. Trimming took 7 bases from V and 7 from J, leaving 8 bases between them. CDR1 is MNHNY and CDR2 is SVGAGI in the germline V gene (reference sequence). CDR3 length: 10 residues. The CDR3 DNA reads as TGTGCCAGCACCCCCGGGGAGCAGTACTTC. It is translated as CASTPGEQYF.

The V and J genes are TRBV6-5 and TRBJ2-3; a possible D gene is TRBD1 (5 bases). Germline V gives CDR1 MNHEY, CDR2 SVGAGI. This CDR3 spans 15 amino acids. V dropped 6 bases and J dropped 0 bases, with 13 bases sitting between them. CDR3 sequence: CASSPRVSSTDTQYF. CDR3 sequence (DNA): TGTGCCAGCAGCCCCAGGGTGTCTAGCACAGATACGCAGTATTTT.

The V gene is TRBV6-4, the J gene TRBJ2-3, with D perhaps TRBD1 (6 bases). Per the germline V gene, CDR1 is MRHNA and CDR2 is SNTAGT. V shed 4 bases and J shed 4 bases, with 18 bases lying between them. This CDR3 spans 16 amino acids. CDR3 in amino acids: CASSVLGTSGADTQYF. The CDR3 DNA is TGTGCCAGCAGTGTTTTGGGAACGTCAGGGGCAGATACGCAGTATTTT.

This chain links TRBV9 with TRBJ2-2; 9 bases match TRBD1. The CDR3 runs 16 residues. Germline V gene data show CDR1 as SGDLS and CDR2 as YYNGEE. V gave up 4 bases and J gave up 6 bases; unmatched junction bases: 10. CDR3 protein: CASSPPGQGFSGELFF. CDR3 in DNA: TGTGCCAGCAGCCCCCCGGGACAGGGATTCTCCGGGGAGCTGTTTTTT. Based on the CDR3 plus reference TRBV9 and TRBJ2-2, the full variable domain is DSGVTQTPKHLITATGQRVTLRCSPRSGDLSVYWYQQSLDQGLQFLIQYYNGEERAKGNILERFSAQQFPDLHSELNLSSLELGDSALYFCASSPPGQGFSGELFFGEGSRLTVL.

The gene calls are TRBV5-5 and TRBJ2-1, with 7 bases aligning to TRBD2. Trimming took 4 bases from V and 0 from J; bases not matched to a gene: 10. CDR3 length equals 17 residues. Germline CDR1 SGHKS, CDR2 YYEKEE (reference sequence). The CDR3 nucleotides are TGTGCCAGCAGCCCGTGGGCTAGCGGAAGCTCCTACAATGAGCAGTTCTTC. Its translation is CASSPWASGSSYNEQFF.

This sequence joins TRBV6-6 and TRBJ2-1; 9 bases map to TRBD1. The CDR3 extends over 16 amino acids. V gave up 7 bases and J gave up 6 bases; unmatched junction bases: 13. CDR1 is MNHNY, CDR2 SVGAGI, per germline (reference sequence). Here the CDR3 reads CASTKGRGQGLNEQFF. The DNA for the CDR3 is TGTGCCAGCACTAAAGGGAGAGGACAGGGGCTCAATGAGCAGTTCTTC.

The chain carries TRBV27 and TRBJ1-5; D call uncertain. The V gene lost 6 bases and the J gene lost 2 bases, with 14 bases spanning the gap. The CDR3 is 15 amino acids. CDR1 and CDR2 from the germline V gene are MNHEY and SMNVEV (reference sequence). The CDR3, as DNA: TGTGCCAGCAGCCCCATACCCGGGGGCAATCAGCCCCAGCATTTT. Its protein product is CASSPIPGGNQPQHF.

The J gene is TRBJ2-7, the V gene TRBV11-3; no clear D. V lost 4 bases to trimming and J lost 3 bases, with 16 bases between them. This CDR3 has 15 residues. The germline CDR1 and CDR2 sequences are SGHNT and YENEEA. CDR3 DNA sequence: TGTGCCAGCAGCTCCAAGACGGGTCCAAGCTACGAGCAGTACTTC. Its protein product is CASSSKTGPSYEQYF. The full variable domain, rest sourced from reference TRBV11-3 and TRBJ2-7, is EAGVVQSPRYKIIEKKQPVAFWCNPISGHNTLYWYLQNLGQGPELLIRYENEEAVDDSQLPKDRFSAERLKGVDSTLKIQPAELGDSAVYLCASSSKTGPSYEQYFGPGTRLTVT.

This clone was found once. The chain couples TRBV30 to TRBJ1-2; D is possibly TRBD1 (6 bases). CDR1 GTSNPN and CDR2 SVGIG come from the germline V gene (reference sequence). The CDR3 length is 17 residues. V was trimmed by 3 bases and J by 5 bases, leaving 25 bases between them. CDR3 DNA sequence: TGTGCCTGGAGCACTATTCAAACCAGGGGTCGGTGGTATGGCTACACCTTC. This sequence encodes CAWSTIQTRGRWYGYTF.

The rearrangement links TRBV7-3 to TRBJ2-5, with D possibly being TRBD1 or TRBD2 (5 bases each). Germline V gene sequence: CDR1 SGHTA, CDR2 FQGTGA. The CDR3 sequence is 15 residues long. The V end was cut by 2 bases, the J end by 1 base, with 11 bases between. CDR3 coding DNA: TGTGCCAGCAGCTTAGGGGGACGGCTCCAAGAGACCCAGTACTTC. Translated: CASSLGGRLQETQYF.

The gene calls are TRBV19 and TRBJ2-3, with D possibly matching TRBD1 (6 bases). The germline V gene encodes CDR1 LNHDA and CDR2 SQIVND (reference sequence). CDR3 size: 13 residues. V lost 10 bases and J 2 bases, leaving 13 bases between the germline ends. The CDR3 nucleotides are TGTGCCACCTTCGACAGGAACACAGATACGCAGTATTTT. This codes for CATFDRNTDTQYF.

This clone occurred once. Here the CDR3 reads CASSIGNSPLHF. In DNA, the CDR3 is TGTGCCAGTAGTATCGGTAATTCACCCCTCCACTTT. The rearrangement uses TRBV19 and TRBJ1-6; D is unclear. This CDR3 is 12 amino acids long. Trimming removed 3 bases from V and 6 bases from J, with 3 bases in between. Germline loops: CDR1 LNHDA, CDR2 SQIVND (reference sequence).

This chain connects TRBV21-1 to TRBJ2-5; TRBD2, as called in the table, went unchecked against the DNA. TRBV21-1 is shown as a pseudogene. This CDR3 contains 15 residues. The CDR3 DNA follows: TGTGCCAGCAGCAAAGTAGCGGGGGGGCGAGAGACCCAGTACTTC. It yields the protein CASSKVAGGRETQYF.

The V gene is TRBV2, the J gene TRBJ2-7, with TRBD1 identical over 12 bases. Germline CDR1 reads SNHLY; CDR2 reads FYNNEI. The CDR3 has 14 amino acids. V shed 6 bases, J shed 2 bases, and the junction held 2 bases outside the gene matches. The CDR3 DNA reads TGTGCCAGCAGGGGGACAGGGGGCGCCTACGAGCAGTACTTC. Its protein is CASRGTGGAYEQYF.